This TCR beta chain is from a study of Tregs in tolerant kidney transplant recipients. Overall study results and limits: Findings come from small patient numbers and require larger validation. The most relevant donor-specific Treg TCRbeta repertoire apparently came from expansion with activated donor B cells. Some patients' samples used different primers over time, so nucleotide sequences weren't comparable.

Only in-frame clones appear in the TCRdb table, and some are missing; sequencing was by immunoSEQ multiplex PCR. The repertoire holds about 64,000 clones, with 80% to 90% as singletons. The CDR3 has 16 residues. Per germline, CDR1 GTSNPN and CDR2 SVGIG (reference sequence). V lost 5 bases, J lost 6 bases, and 15 bases stayed unmatched. Of note for this clone: The antigen is not known.

Mixed chimerism was transient after nonmyeloablative marrow transplants from related graft donors. The chain is built from TRBV30 and TRBJ2-3, with TRBD2 matching over 9 bases. This receptor was obtained from a human patient who received a combined kidney and bone marrow transplant. The graft donor may be the source of some T cells. The sequences come from CD4+ T cells from blood (PBMCs), collected 6 months after the transplant. CDR3 coding DNA: TGTGCCTGGTCTCCACGATTTAGCGGGAGCCTGGATACGCAGTATTTT. Its translation is CAWSPRFSGSLDTQYF.